This is a list of T cell receptor beta chains from one sample in a study of blood T cell repertoires in COVID-19. Using immunoSEQ multiplex PCR, the repertoire was profiled, and TCRdb retains in-frame clones only, with some absent. This sample has hundreds of thousands of clones, with around 87% found just once. Sequencing was done on a sample of PBMCs or T cells enriched from blood (not recorded which). The source of these receptors is a woman in her forties with acute COVID-19. Each CDR3 is given with its conserved first and last residue. Each record gives: CDR3 protein, CDR3 DNA, J gene, V gene, clone size, D gene. A D gene is named only where the DNA matches it firmly. Expanded clones are given a class, and other clones once, few, many or no size at all.

CDR3 protein: CASSLAVTGWGYTF
CDR3 DNA: TGTGCCAGCAGCTTAGCGGTGACAGGCTGGGGCTACACCTTC
J gene: TRBJ1-2
V gene: TRBV7-8
clone size: NA
D gene: NA

CDR3 protein: CASSSLALETQYF
CDR3 DNA: TGTGCCAGCAGCTCCCTAGCGTTGGAGACCCAGTACTTC
J gene: TRBJ2-5
V gene: TRBV11-2
clone size: NA
D gene: NA

CDR3 protein: CASSLVRTAYNEQFF
CDR3 DNA: TGTGCCAGCAGCTTGGTACGGACTGCCTACAATGAGCAGTTCTTC
J gene: TRBJ2-1
V gene: TRBV5-4
clone size: few
D gene: NA

CDR3 protein: CASSPWTGTNYGYTF
CDR3 DNA: TGTGCCAGCAGCCCCTGGACAGGAACTAACTATGGCTACACCTTC
J gene: TRBJ1-2
V gene: TRBV11-2
clone size: once
D gene: TRBD1

CDR3 protein: CASSLELLGRGHSEAFF
CDR3 DNA: TGTGCCAGCAGCTTAGAGCTTCTAGGCAGGGGGCATTCTGAAGCTTTCTTT
J gene: TRBJ1-1
V gene: TRBV11-3
clone size: NA
D gene: TRBD1

CDR3 protein: CASSIGTSGSGEQFF
CDR3 DNA: TGCGCCAGCAGCATAGGGACTAGCGGGAGCGGGGAGCAGTTCTTC
J gene: TRBJ2-1
V gene: TRBV5-1
clone size: NA
D gene: TRBD2

CDR3 protein: CASSTSTEAFF
CDR3 DNA: TGTGCCAGCAGTACTAGCACTGAAGCTTTCTTT
J gene: TRBJ1-1
V gene: TRBV6-5
clone size: NA
D gene: NA

CDR3 protein: CASSPFRGDGNQPQHF
CDR3 DNA: TGTGCCAGCTCACCATTCAGGGGGGACGGCAATCAGCCCCAGCATTTT
J gene: TRBJ1-5
V gene: TRBV18
clone size: NA
D gene: TRBD1

CDR3 protein: CASSQAGGSTDTQYF
CDR3 DNA: TGTGCCAGCAGCCAGGCGGGAGGGAGCACAGATACGCAGTATTTT
J gene: TRBJ2-3
V gene: TRBV3-1/TRBV3-2
clone size: NA
D gene: TRBD2

CDR3 protein: CASSPGTGNRAVEKLFF
CDR3 DNA: TGTGCCAGCAGCCCCGGGACAGGGAACCGGGCGGTAGAAAAACTGTTTTTT
J gene: TRBJ1-4
V gene: TRBV5-4
clone size: NA
D gene: TRBD1

CDR3 protein: CASSAGQGDTEAFF
CDR3 DNA: TGTGCCAGTAGTGCGGGACAGGGAGACACTGAAGCTTTCTTT
J gene: TRBJ1-1
V gene: TRBV19
clone size: NA
D gene: TRBD1

CDR3 protein: CASTVGLTSGYTF
CDR3 DNA: TGTGCCAGCACTGTTGGACTCACTAGTGGCTACACCTTC
J gene: TRBJ1-2
V gene: TRBV6-5
clone size: NA
D gene: NA

CDR3 protein: CASSVGGSYTGELFF
CDR3 DNA: TGTGCCAGCAGCGTAGGCGGGAGCTACACCGGGGAGCTGTTTTTT
J gene: TRBJ2-2
V gene: TRBV9
clone size: NA
D gene: TRBD2

CDR3 protein: CASGDTGGNYEQYF
CDR3 DNA: TGTGCTAGTGGTGATACAGGGGGCAACTACGAGCAGTACTTC
J gene: TRBJ2-7
V gene: TRBV12-5
clone size: few
D gene: TRBD1

CDR3 protein: CSASGGGETQYF
CDR3 DNA: TGCAGTGCTAGTGGGGGGGGAGAGACCCAGTACTTC
J gene: TRBJ2-5
V gene: TRBV20-1
clone size: NA
D gene: TRBD2

CDR3 protein: CAISPRTGDNTDTQYF
CDR3 DNA: TGTGCCATCAGCCCGAGGACAGGAGATAACACAGATACGCAGTATTTT
J gene: TRBJ2-3
V gene: TRBV10-3
clone size: NA
D gene: TRBD1

CDR3 protein: CASSQLAGRPDTQYF
CDR3 DNA: TGTGCCAGCAGCCAATTGGCGGGAAGACCAGATACGCAGTATTTT
J gene: TRBJ2-3
V gene: TRBV3-1/TRBV3-2
clone size: NA
D gene: NA

CDR3 protein: CASSRTNYNEQFF
CDR3 DNA: TGTGCCAGCAGTCGGACTAACTACAATGAGCAGTTCTTC
J gene: TRBJ2-1
V gene: TRBV3-1/TRBV3-2
clone size: NA
D gene: NA

CDR3 protein: CASSPGQPEAEAFF
CDR3 DNA: TGCGCCAGCAGCCCGGGACAACCGGAGGCTGAAGCTTTCTTT
J gene: TRBJ1-1
V gene: TRBV4-1
clone size: NA
D gene: NA

CDR3 protein: CASSPDRAGNTIYF
CDR3 DNA: TGTGCCAGCAGTCCTGACAGGGCCGGAAACACCATATATTTT
J gene: TRBJ1-3
V gene: TRBV5-4
clone size: NA
D gene: TRBD1

CDR3 protein: CAISDSGPSTDTQYF
CDR3 DNA: TGTGCCATCAGTGATAGCGGCCCTAGCACAGATACGCAGTATTTT
J gene: TRBJ2-3
V gene: TRBV10-3
clone size: once
D gene: NA

CDR3 protein: CASSLSSRGASQETQYF
CDR3 DNA: TGTGCCAGCAGCTTATCCTCCAGGGGCGCATCACAAGAGACCCAGTACTTC
J gene: TRBJ2-5
V gene: TRBV11-2
clone size: NA
D gene: NA

CDR3 protein: CASSPQGVTEAFF
CDR3 DNA: TGCGCCAGCAGCCCACAGGGGGTGACTGAAGCTTTCTTT
J gene: TRBJ1-1
V gene: TRBV4-1
clone size: NA
D gene: TRBD1

CDR3 protein: CASSILDSQLDSPLHF
CDR3 DNA: TGTGCCAGTAGTATTCTGGACAGTCAATTGGATTCACCCCTCCACTTT
J gene: TRBJ1-6
V gene: TRBV19
clone size: NA
D gene: NA

CDR3 protein: CATSRPGLAGDDTQYF
CDR3 DNA: TGTGCCACCAGCAGACCCGGACTAGCGGGAGATGATACGCAGTATTTT
J gene: TRBJ2-3
V gene: TRBV15
clone size: NA
D gene: TRBD2

CDR3 protein: CASSTNGGEWEKLFF
CDR3 DNA: TGTGCCAGCAGTACAAACGGGGGGGAATGGGAAAAACTGTTTTTT
J gene: TRBJ1-4
V gene: TRBV2
clone size: NA
D gene: NA

CDR3 protein: CATSDFSAGETYNEQFF
CDR3 DNA: TGTGCCACCAGTGATTTCAGTGCGGGAGAAACCTACAATGAGCAGTTCTTC
J gene: TRBJ2-1
V gene: TRBV24-1
clone size: NA
D gene: TRBD2

CDR3 protein: CASSHGTKSSDEQFF
CDR3 DNA: TGTGCCAGCAGCCACGGGACAAAAAGTTCAGATGAGCAGTTCTTC
J gene: TRBJ2-1
V gene: TRBV6-5
clone size: NA
D gene: NA

CDR3 protein: CASSQKAGEPYEQYF
CDR3 DNA: TGTGCCAGCAGCCAGAAAGCGGGAGAACCCTACGAGCAGTACTTC
J gene: TRBJ2-7
V gene: TRBV4-2
clone size: NA
D gene: TRBD2

CDR3 protein: CAISEPTGEGRGDTEAFF
CDR3 DNA: TGTGCCATCAGTGAACCGACAGGGGAGGGGAGGGGGGACACTGAAGCTTTCTTT
J gene: TRBJ1-1
V gene: TRBV10-3
clone size: NA
D gene: TRBD1

CDR3 protein: CASSKDRINQPQHF
CDR3 DNA: TGTGCCAGCAGCAAGGACAGAATCAATCAGCCCCAGCATTTT
J gene: TRBJ1-5
V gene: TRBV27
clone size: NA
D gene: NA

CDR3 protein: CASSPRDRASGELFF
CDR3 DNA: TGTGCCAGCAGTCCGCGGGACAGGGCGTCCGGGGAGCTGTTTTTT
J gene: TRBJ2-2
V gene: TRBV6-1
clone size: NA
D gene: TRBD1

CDR3 protein: CASSQPRQGPEAFF
CDR3 DNA: TGTGCCAGCTCACAACCCCGACAGGGCCCTGAAGCTTTCTTT
J gene: TRBJ1-1
V gene: TRBV18
clone size: NA
D gene: TRBD1

CDR3 protein: CASSVGDRLNTGELFF
CDR3 DNA: TGTGCCAGCAGCGTAGGGGACAGGTTAAACACCGGGGAGCTGTTTTTT
J gene: TRBJ2-2
V gene: TRBV9
clone size: NA
D gene: TRBD1

CDR3 protein: CASSLDSGILGGYTF
CDR3 DNA: TGTGCCAGCAGCTTAGATTCGGGGATACTGGGTGGCTACACCTTC
J gene: TRBJ1-2
V gene: TRBV7-6
clone size: NA
D gene: NA

CDR3 protein: CASSPPVLAEYYNEQFF
CDR3 DNA: TGTGCCAGCTCACCACCAGTTCTAGCGGAATACTACAATGAGCAGTTCTTC
J gene: TRBJ2-1
V gene: TRBV18
clone size: NA
D gene: TRBD2

CDR3 protein: CASSLGLAGGLSSYEQYF
CDR3 DNA: TGCGCCAGCAGCTTGGGATTAGCGGGAGGCCTCAGCTCCTACGAGCAGTACTTC
J gene: TRBJ2-7
V gene: TRBV5-1
clone size: NA
D gene: TRBD2